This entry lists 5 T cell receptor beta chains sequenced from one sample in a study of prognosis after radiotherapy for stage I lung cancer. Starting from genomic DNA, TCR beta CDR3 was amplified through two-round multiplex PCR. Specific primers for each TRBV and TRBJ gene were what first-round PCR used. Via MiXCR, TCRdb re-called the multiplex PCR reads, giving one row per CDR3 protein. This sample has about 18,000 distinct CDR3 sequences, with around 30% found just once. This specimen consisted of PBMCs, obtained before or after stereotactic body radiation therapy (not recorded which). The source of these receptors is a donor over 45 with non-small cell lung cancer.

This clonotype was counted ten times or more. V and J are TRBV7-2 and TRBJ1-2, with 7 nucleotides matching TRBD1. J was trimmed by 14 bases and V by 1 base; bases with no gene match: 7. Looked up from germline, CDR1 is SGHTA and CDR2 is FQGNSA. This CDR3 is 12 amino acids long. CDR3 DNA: TGTGCCAGCAGCTTAGGACCGGGACAGCATACCTTC. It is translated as CASSLGPGQHTF. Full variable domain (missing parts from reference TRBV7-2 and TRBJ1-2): GAGVSQSPSNKVTEKGKDVELRCDPISGHTALYWYRQSLGQGLEFLIYFQGNSAPDKSGLPSDRFSAERTGGSVSTLTIQRTQQEDSAVYLCASSLGPGQHTFGSGTRLTVV.

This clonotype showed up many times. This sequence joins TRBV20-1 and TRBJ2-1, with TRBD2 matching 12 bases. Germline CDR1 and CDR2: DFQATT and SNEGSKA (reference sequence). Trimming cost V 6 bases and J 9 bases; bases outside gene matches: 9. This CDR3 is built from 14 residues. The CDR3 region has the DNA TGCAGTGCCCCGGGCCTAGCGGGAGGGTTTGAGCAGTTCTTC. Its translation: CSAPGLAGGFEQFF.

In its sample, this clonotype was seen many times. CDR3 sequence (DNA): TGTGCCAGCAGCTGGGACCTTCGGACCTCCTACAATGAGCAGTTCTTC. Its protein is CASSWDLRTSYNEQFF. This sequence joins TRBV5-6 and TRBJ2-1; D possibly uses TRBD1 or TRBD2 (5 bases each). Germline CDR1 and CDR2: SGHDT and YYEEEE. Between the trimmed V and J ends, which lost 3 bases and 0 bases, there was a span of 13 bases. The CDR3 consists of 16 residues.

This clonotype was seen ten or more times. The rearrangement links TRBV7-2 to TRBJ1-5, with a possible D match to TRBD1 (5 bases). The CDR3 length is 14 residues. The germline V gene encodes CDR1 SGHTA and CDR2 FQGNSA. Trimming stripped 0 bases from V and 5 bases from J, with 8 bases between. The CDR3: CASSLALRDQPQHF. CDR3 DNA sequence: TGTGCCAGCAGCTTAGCGCTCAGGGATCAGCCCCAGCATTTT.

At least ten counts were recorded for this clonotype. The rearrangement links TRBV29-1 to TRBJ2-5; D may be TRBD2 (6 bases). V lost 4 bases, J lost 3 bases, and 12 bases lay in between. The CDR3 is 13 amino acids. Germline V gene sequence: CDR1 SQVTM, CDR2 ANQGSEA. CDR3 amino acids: CSVVGTGEETQYF. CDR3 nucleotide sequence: TGCAGCGTTGTGGGGACGGGGGAAGAGACCCAGTACTTC.